Below are 8 T cell receptor beta chains sequenced from a single sample in a study of T-cell reconstitution after alpha-beta-depleted transplantation in children. Unique molecular identifiers were incorporated when the TCRbeta library was constructed. TCRdb re-called the PCR reads through MiXCR, storing one row per CDR3 protein. The top ten clones hold over 2% of a sample with hundreds of thousands of distinct CDR3 sequences, over 10% of them seen once. The sequences come from PBMCs, mostly from graft donor cells, collected 360 days after TCRalphabeta/CD19-depleted stem cell transplant. These receptors originate from a male patient aged 10-17 years who had a stem cell transplant for acute myeloid leukemia, so the T cells may come from the graft donor.

This clonotype was detected many times. V and J are TRBV14 and TRBJ2-5; D is uncertain. CDR3 length: 17 amino acids. Trimming took 1 base from V and 5 from J, leaving 20 bases between them. The germline gives CDR1 SGHDN, CDR2 FVKESK. In DNA, the CDR3 is TGTGCCAGCAGCCAAGGTTTTTGGCCCCTCGCGTGGGAGACCCAGTACTTC. Translating gives CASSQGFWPLAWETQYF.

This clonotype was picked up many times. V gene TRBV20-1 combines with J gene TRBJ2-7, with 10 bases aligning to TRBD1. CDR3 length: 14 amino acids. The ends lost 6 bases at V and 2 bases at J; junction bases unmatched: 7. From germline, CDR1 is DFQATT and CDR2 SNEGSKA (reference sequence). This CDR3 reads CSAPGQGSPYEQYF. The CDR3 nucleotides read TGCAGTGCCCCGGGACAGGGGTCCCCCTACGAGCAGTACTTC.

This clonotype was seen a handful of times. The chain couples TRBV11-2 to TRBJ1-2; 9 bases map to TRBD1. This CDR3 region has 17 residues. The V gene's germline CDR1 is SGHAT and CDR2 FQNNGV. The V and J ends lost 1 base and 2 bases, in that order; junction bases with no gene match: 8. The CDR3 region has the DNA TGTGCCAGCAGCTTAGGGAAAGGACAGGGGTTGAACTATGGCTACACCTTC. Protein product: CASSLGKGQGLNYGYTF.

This clonotype has at least ten counts. The chain links TRBV12-5 to TRBJ2-5, with TRBD1 matching 8 bases. Trimming took 4 bases from V and 3 from J; bases not matched to a gene: 4. The CDR3 totals 14 residues. Germline CDR1 and CDR2: LGHNT and FRNRAP. The CDR3 coding sequence is TGTGCTAGTGGTTCGGACAGGGAAGAAGAGACCCAGTACTTC. This sequence encodes CASGSDREEETQYF.

This clonotype has at least ten counts. V usage is TRBV28 and J usage is TRBJ1-5; D gene ambiguous. CDR1 and CDR2 (germline): MDHEN, SYDVKM. The CDR3 consists of 15 residues. V shed 5 bases and J shed 0 bases, with 11 bases lying between them. The CDR3 DNA sequence: TGTGCCAGCAGTGAACCCAGGCTTAGCAATCAGCCCCAGCATTTT. Encoded protein: CASSEPRLSNQPQHF.

Ten or more counts support this clonotype. This sequence joins TRBV24-1 and TRBJ2-5; D is possibly TRBD1 (6 bases). Trimming removed 2 bases from V and 4 bases from J, with 10 bases in between. The CDR3 is 14 amino acids. Germline loops: CDR1 KGHDR, CDR2 SFDVKD. The CDR3 DNA reads TGTGCCACCAGTGATTACAGGGTGGGAGAGACCCAGTACTTC. It is translated as CATSDYRVGETQYF.

The V and J genes are TRBV5-1 and TRBJ2-7; 13 nucleotides line up with TRBD2. The germline gives CDR1 SGHRS, CDR2 YFSETQ. The CDR3 spans 15 residues. The ends lost 5 bases at V and 2 bases at J; junction bases unmatched: 4. Here the CDR3 reads CASRTGTSGTYEQYF. In DNA form, the CDR3 reads TGCGCCAGCAGAACCGGGACTAGCGGGACCTACGAGCAGTACTTC.

The table lists this clonotype with a few counts. The chain is built from TRBV20-1 and TRBJ2-7; D ambiguous. The CDR3 covers 14 residues. Deletions cut 6 bases from V and 0 bases from J, with 15 bases between. Looked up from germline, CDR1 is DFQATT and CDR2 is SNEGSKA (reference sequence). The CDR3 region has the DNA TGCAGTGCCCCCGACCGATGGAGCTCCTACGAGCAGTACTTC. Protein sequence: CSAPDRWSSYEQYF.